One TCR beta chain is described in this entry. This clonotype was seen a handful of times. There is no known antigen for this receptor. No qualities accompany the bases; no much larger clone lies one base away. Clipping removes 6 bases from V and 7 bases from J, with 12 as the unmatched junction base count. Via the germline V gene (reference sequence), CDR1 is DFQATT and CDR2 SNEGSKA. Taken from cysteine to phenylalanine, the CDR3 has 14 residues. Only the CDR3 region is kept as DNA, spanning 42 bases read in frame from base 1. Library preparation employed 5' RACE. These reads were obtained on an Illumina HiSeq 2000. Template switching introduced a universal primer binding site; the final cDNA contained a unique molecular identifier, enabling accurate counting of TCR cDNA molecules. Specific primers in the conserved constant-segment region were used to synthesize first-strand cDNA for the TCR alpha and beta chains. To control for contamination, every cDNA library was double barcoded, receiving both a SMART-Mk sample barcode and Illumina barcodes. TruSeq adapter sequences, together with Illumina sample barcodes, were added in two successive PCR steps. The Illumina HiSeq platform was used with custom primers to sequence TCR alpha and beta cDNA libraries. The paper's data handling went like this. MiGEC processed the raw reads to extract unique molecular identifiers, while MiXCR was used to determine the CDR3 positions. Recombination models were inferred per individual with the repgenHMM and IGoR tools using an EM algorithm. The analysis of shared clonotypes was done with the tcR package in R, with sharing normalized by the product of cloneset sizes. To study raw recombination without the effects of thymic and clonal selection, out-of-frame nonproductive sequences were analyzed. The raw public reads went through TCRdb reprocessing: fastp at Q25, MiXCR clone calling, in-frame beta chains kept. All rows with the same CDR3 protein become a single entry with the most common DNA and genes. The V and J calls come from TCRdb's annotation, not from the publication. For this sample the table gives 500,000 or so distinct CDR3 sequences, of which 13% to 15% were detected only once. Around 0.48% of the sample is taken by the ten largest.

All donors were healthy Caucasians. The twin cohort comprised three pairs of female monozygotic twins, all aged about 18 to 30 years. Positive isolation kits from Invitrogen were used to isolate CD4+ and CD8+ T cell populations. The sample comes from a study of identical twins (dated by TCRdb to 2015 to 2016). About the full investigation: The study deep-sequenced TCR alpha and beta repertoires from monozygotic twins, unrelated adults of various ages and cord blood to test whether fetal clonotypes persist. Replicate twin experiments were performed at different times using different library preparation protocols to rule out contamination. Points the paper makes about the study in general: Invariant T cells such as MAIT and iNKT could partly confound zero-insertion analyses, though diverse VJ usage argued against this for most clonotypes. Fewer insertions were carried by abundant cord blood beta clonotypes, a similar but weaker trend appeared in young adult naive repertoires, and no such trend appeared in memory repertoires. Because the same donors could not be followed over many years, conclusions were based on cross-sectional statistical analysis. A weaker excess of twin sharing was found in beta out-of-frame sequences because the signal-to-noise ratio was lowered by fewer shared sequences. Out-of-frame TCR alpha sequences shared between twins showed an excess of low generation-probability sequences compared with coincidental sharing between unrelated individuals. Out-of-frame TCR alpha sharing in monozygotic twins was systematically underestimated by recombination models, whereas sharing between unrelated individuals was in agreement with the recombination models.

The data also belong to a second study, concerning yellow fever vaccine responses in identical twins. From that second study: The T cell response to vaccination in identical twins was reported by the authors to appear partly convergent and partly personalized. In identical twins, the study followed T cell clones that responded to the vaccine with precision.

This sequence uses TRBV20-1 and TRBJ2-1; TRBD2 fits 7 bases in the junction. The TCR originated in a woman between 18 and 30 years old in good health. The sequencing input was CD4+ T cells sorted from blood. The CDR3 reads CSAPRAGVPNEQFF. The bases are TGCAGTGCCCCACGGGCGGGGGTTCCTAATGAGCAGTTCTTC.